What follows are 18 T cell receptor beta chains derived from one specimen sequenced in a study of T-cell reconstitution after alpha-beta-depleted transplantation in children. Unique molecular identifiers tagged the TCRbeta library. Using its own MiXCR run on the PCR reads, TCRdb lists one record per CDR3 protein. The table includes approximately 79,000 distinct CDR3 sequences, 18% detected once. Sequenced here: PBMCs, mostly from graft donor cells, sampled 360 days after TCRalphabeta/CD19-depleted stem cell transplant. The source of these receptors is a male patient under 10 years old who had a stem cell transplant for acute lymphoblastic leukemia, so the T cells may come from the graft donor.

This clonotype was picked up a small number of times. The rearrangement links TRBV2 to TRBJ1-5, with D unresolved. Germline CDR1 is SNHLY and CDR2 is FYNNEI. Trimming left V 4 bases short and J 4 bases short, with 11 bases between. The CDR3 sequence is 14 residues long. In nucleotides, the CDR3 is TGTGCCAGCAGTGGAGGGAGTGGTAATCAGCCCCAGCATTTT. This sequence encodes CASSGGSGNQPQHF.

The genes are TRBV19 and TRBJ2-1; 15 positions match TRBD2. CDR1 and CDR2 (germline): LNHDA, SQIVND (reference sequence). CDR3 length: 19 residues. Unmatched junction bases numbered 14, after V lost 7 bases and J lost 4 bases. CDR3 nucleotides: TGTGCCAGTACCCCCCTAGGACTAGCGGGAGGGCCTGGGTACAATGAGCAGTTCTTC. Its protein product is CASTPLGLAGGPGYNEQFF.

V is TRBV6-2 or TRBV6-3 and J is TRBJ2-7; 10 bases align to TRBD1. Losses at the gene ends were 8 bases for V and 4 bases for J; bases not matched to a gene: 5. CDR1 MNHEY and CDR2 SVGEGT come from the germline V gene. The CDR3 runs to 13 residues. The CDR3 sequence: CASVRQGAYEQYF. CDR3 nucleotide sequence: TGTGCCAGCGTCAGACAGGGGGCTTACGAGCAGTACTTC.

This clonotype has more than one count but fewer than ten. The V and J genes are TRBV20-1 and TRBJ2-1; TRBD2 matches at 12 bases. This CDR3 contains 15 residues. The J segment lost 4 bases and the V segment lost 2 bases, leaving 3 bases of the junction unmatched. CDR1 DFQATT and CDR2 SNEGSKA come from the germline V gene (reference sequence). The CDR3 DNA follows: TGCAGTGCTAGACGAGGACTAGCGGGATACAATGAGCAGTTCTTC. Translated: CSARRGLAGYNEQFF.

The chain employs TRBV6-1 and TRBJ2-1; 12 nucleotides align to TRBD2. Germline CDR1 MNHNS, CDR2 SASEGT. With 4 bases clipped from V and 1 base from J, the junction kept 5 bases outside the gene matches. The CDR3 has 17 residues. CDR3 in amino acids: CASSGLAGVWSYNEQFF. The CDR3 bases are TGTGCCAGCAGTGGACTAGCGGGAGTGTGGTCCTACAATGAGCAGTTCTTC.

This clonotype came up a few times. J is TRBJ2-5 and V is TRBV7-6; 11 positions agree with TRBD2. This CDR3 is 17 amino acids long. The germline V gene has CDR1 SGHVS and CDR2 FNYEAQ. The V and J ends lost 5 bases and 1 base, in that order; junction bases with no gene match: 9. The CDR3 DNA reads as TGTGCCAGCAGCCATACCCGTAGCGGGAGGGCCCAAGAGACCCAGTACTTC. Translating gives CASSHTRSGRAQETQYF.

The rearrangement joins TRBV13 to TRBJ1-4; D not resolved. Trimming removed 2 bases from V and 8 bases from J, with 12 bases in between. The CDR3 contains 14 residues. Per germline, CDR1 PRHDT and CDR2 FYEKMQ (reference sequence). CDR3 amino acids: CASSLRRLREKLFF. The CDR3 nucleotides are TGTGCCAGCAGCTTAAGGAGGTTACGAGAAAAACTGTTTTTT. Full variable domain (remainder filled in from reference TRBV13 and TRBJ1-4): AAGVIQSPRHLIKEKRETATLKCYPIPRHDTVYWYQQGPGQDPQFLISFYEKMQSDKGSIPDRFSAQQFSDYHSELNMSSLELGDSALYFCASSLRRLREKLFFGSGTQLSVL.

The rearrangement uses TRBV6-5 and TRBJ2-3; a weak D match, TRBD2 (7 bases). The CDR3 sequence is 15 residues long. Between the trimmed V and J ends, which lost 2 bases and 6 bases, there was a span of 15 bases. Germline V gene lookup returns CDR1 MNHEY and CDR2 SVGAGI. This CDR3 is CASSYGGRGVDTQYF. CDR3 sequence (DNA): TGTGCCAGCAGTTACGGTGGGAGGGGGGTCGATACGCAGTATTTT.

The J gene is TRBJ2-6, the V gene TRBV5-5; D not certain. Germline-derived CDR1 and CDR2 are SGHKS and YYEKEE (reference sequence). The CDR3 consists of 15 residues. Trimming stripped 2 bases from V and 0 bases from J, with 6 bases between. The CDR3 bases are TGTGCCAGCAGCTTTATGGTCTCTGGGGCCAACGTCCTGACTTTC. It yields the protein CASSFMVSGANVLTF.

The chain is built from TRBV20-1 and TRBJ2-1; a possible D gene is TRBD2 (6 bases). The V gene lost 3 bases and the J gene lost 4 bases, with 16 bases spanning the gap. The germline V gene has CDR1 DFQATT and CDR2 SNEGSKA (reference sequence). The CDR3 spans 15 residues. The CDR3 DNA sequence: TGCAGTGCTAGTGTGGGGCTAGCGCCTTACAATGAGCAGTTCTTC. As protein: CSASVGLAPYNEQFF.

This clonotype was detected only a few times. This sequence joins TRBV2 and TRBJ2-3; 7 nucleotides line up with TRBD1. Germline assignment: CDR1 SNHLY and CDR2 FYNNEI. The CDR3 has 17 residues. Trimming at V came to 6 bases and at J to 1 base, leaving 13 bases not matched to a gene. CDR3 region: CASSSSTDRAGTDTQYF. The CDR3 coding sequence is TGTGCCAGCAGCTCTTCTACCGACAGGGCGGGCACAGATACGCAGTATTTT.

The chain has TRBV11-2 and TRBJ2-4, with TRBD1 identical over 7 bases. CDR3 size: 16 residues. V lost 5 bases, J lost 0 bases, and 7 bases stayed unmatched. From germline, CDR1 is SGHAT and CDR2 FQNNGV. The CDR3 DNA follows: TGTGCCAGCAGCCGGGACAGAGCACTAGCCAAAAACATTCAGTACTTC. Residues: CASSRDRALAKNIQYF.

The rearrangement joins TRBV11-3 to TRBJ2-5; 9 bases match TRBD1. The J segment lost 1 base and the V segment lost 4 bases, leaving 4 bases of the junction unmatched. Germline V gene data show CDR1 as SGHNT and CDR2 as YENEEA. CDR3 length: 15 amino acids. The CDR3 coding sequence is TGTGCCAGCAGCTCGGACAGGGGCCTCCAAGAGACCCAGTACTTC. Translated, it gives CASSSDRGLQETQYF.

The chain couples TRBV12-3 or TRBV12-4 to TRBJ2-6; TRBD2 might be the D (6 bases). V was cut by 3 bases and J by 0 bases, with 21 bases left in between. The CDR3 extends over 20 amino acids. CDR3 sequence reads: CASSFGPGQGLFSGANVLTF. CDR3 DNA sequence: TGTGCCAGCAGTTTCGGCCCGGGCCAGGGACTTTTCTCTGGGGCCAACGTCCTGACTTTC.

CDR3 in DNA: TGTGCCAGCAGCCTGGCGTTTCGGGGGGAGACCCAGTACTTC. This codes for CASSLAFRGETQYF. The chain combines TRBV7-9 with TRBJ2-5; a possible D gene is TRBD2 (6 bases). Germline V lookup: CDR1 SEHNR, CDR2 FQNEAQ (reference sequence). Trimming took 5 bases from V and 5 from J, leaving 15 bases between them. The CDR3 extends over 14 amino acids.

The chain couples TRBV20-1 to TRBJ2-2; no definite D call. The V end lost 1 base, the J end lost 0 bases, and 9 bases lay between the germline ends. The CDR3 spans 15 residues. The V gene's germline CDR1 is DFQATT and CDR2 SNEGSKA (reference sequence). Written as DNA, the CDR3 is TGCAGTGCTAGAGCAGCGAGCCCGAACACCGGGGAGCTGTTTTTT. This sequence encodes CSARAASPNTGELFF.

The chain recombines TRBV5-1 with TRBJ1-2; no clear D gene. V was pared by 1 base and J by 2 bases, with 6 bases between. There are 13 residues in the CDR3. Germline-derived CDR1 and CDR2 are SGHRS and YFSETQ. The CDR3 coding sequence is TGCGCCAGCAGCTTGTATCGGAACTATGGCTACACCTTC. It codes for CASSLYRNYGYTF.

The chain employs TRBV7-6 and TRBJ2-5, with 10 bases identical to TRBD2. Germline V lookup: CDR1 SGHVS, CDR2 FNYEAQ. CDR3 length: 14 residues. The V segment lost 5 bases and the J segment 5 bases; nucleotides outside the gene matches: 5. The CDR3 nucleotides are TGTGCCAGCAGCCCTAGCGGGAGAGGTGAGACCCAGTACTTC. Its protein is CASSPSGRGETQYF.